The 17 T cell receptor beta chains listed next were all sequenced from one sample in a study of cytomegalovirus exposure and HLA in healthy donors. The PCR employed 60 Vbeta primers together with 13 Jbeta primers. Produced via immunoSEQ multiplex PCR; TCRdb's table is partial and in-frame only. The sample holds roughly 120,000 clones, 81% seen once. Sequencing was done on a sample of PBMCs. The origin of the receptors is a woman in her twenties or thirties in good health and CMV-seronegative.

The chain uses TRBV5-4 and TRBJ1-2; D may be TRBD1 (6 bases). Trimming took 0 bases from V and 4 from J, leaving 10 bases between them. The germline V gene encodes CDR1 SGHNT and CDR2 YYREEE (reference sequence). CDR3 length: 14 residues. CDR3: CASSLVTGGYGYTF. The DNA for the CDR3 is TGTGCCAGCAGCTTGGTGACAGGAGGCTATGGCTACACCTTC. Full variable domain (remainder filled in from reference TRBV5-4 and TRBJ1-2): ETGVTQSPTHLIKTRGQQVTLRCSSQSGHNTVSWYQQALGQGPQFIFQYYREEENGRGNFPPRFSGLQFPNYSSELNVNALELDDSALYLCASSLVTGGYGYTFGSGTRLTVV.

The rearrangement links TRBV6-5 to TRBJ1-2; 9 nucleotides line up with TRBD1. Losses at the gene ends were 6 bases for V and 7 bases for J; bases not matched to a gene: 9. Germline V CDR1 and CDR2: MNHEY, SVGAGI. The CDR3 runs 14 residues. CDR3 amino acids: CASRATQGARGYTF. For the CDR3, the DNA is TGTGCCAGCAGAGCCACACAGGGGGCTCGTGGCTACACCTTC.

This clone was picked up one time. The CDR3 reads CASRQGAGELFF. For the CDR3, the DNA is TGCGCCAGCAGGCAGGGGGCCGGGGAGCTGTTTTTT. This chain links TRBV5-1 with TRBJ2-2; 7 bases map to TRBD1. The CDR3 is 12 amino acids. V was pared by 5 bases and J by 6 bases, with 1 base of the junction left unmatched. Germline V lookup: CDR1 SGHRS, CDR2 YFSETQ.

V usage is TRBV29-1 and J usage is TRBJ2-1; 9 positions agree with TRBD2. The CDR3 runs to 17 residues. The germline V gene has CDR1 SQVTM and CDR2 ANQGSEA. V shed 5 bases and J 6 bases; nucleotides not matched to a gene: 17. Here the CDR3 reads CSVQRGAPRWVLNEQFF. In DNA, the CDR3 is TGCAGCGTTCAGCGGGGGGCTCCACGATGGGTTCTCAATGAGCAGTTCTTC.

The rearrangement links TRBV2 to TRBJ2-1; TRBD2 matches 10 bases. Germline CDR1 reads SNHLY; CDR2 reads FYNNEI. Trimming took 6 bases from V and 0 from J; bases not matched to a gene: 5. The CDR3 is 16 residues long. The CDR3 protein is CASSLSGGSSYNEQFF. CDR3 nucleotides: TGTGCCAGCAGCCTTAGCGGGGGGAGCTCCTACAATGAGCAGTTCTTC.

This clone was detected a few times. The chain combines TRBV29-1 with TRBJ1-1; D perhaps matches TRBD1 (6 bases). Germline CDR1 SQVTM, CDR2 ANQGSEA. V gave up 1 base and J gave up 6 bases, with 15 bases separating them. CDR3 length equals 14 residues. As DNA, the CDR3 is TGCAGCGTTGAAGTTGTCAGGGGCCTACCTGAAGCTTTCTTT. Its translation: CSVEVVRGLPEAFF.

The rearrangement joins TRBV19 to TRBJ1-1; TRBD1 agrees at 8 bases. CDR3 length: 13 residues. The trim removed 0 bases at V and 9 bases at J, leaving 3 bases unmatched. CDR1 and CDR2 from the germline V gene are LNHDA and SQIVND (reference sequence). CDR3 loop: CASSIEDRGKAFF. CDR3 DNA sequence: TGTGCCAGTAGTATAGAAGACAGGGGTAAAGCTTTCTTT.

J is TRBJ1-1 and V is TRBV2, with D possibly being TRBD1 (6 bases). The CDR3 sequence is 13 residues long. Trimming stripped 4 bases from V and 4 bases from J, with 10 bases between. Germline V gives CDR1 SNHLY, CDR2 FYNNEI. The CDR3 DNA reads TGTGCCAGCAGTGCCGAAGGGGGCACTGAAGCTTTCTTT. Protein product: CASSAEGGTEAFF. Supplemented by reference TRBV2 and TRBJ1-1, the full variable domain reads EPEVTQTPSHQVTQMGQEVILRCVPISNHLYFYWYRQILGQKVEFLVSFYNNEISEKSEIFDDQFSVERPDGSNFTLKIRSTKLEDSAMYFCASSAEGGTEAFFGQGTRLTVV.

This clone was seen once. The CDR3: CASMRGQGSSYEQYF. The CDR3 DNA reads as TGTGCCAGCATGAGGGGACAGGGGTCCTCCTACGAGCAGTACTTC. This chain uses TRBV6-1 with TRBJ2-5; 10 bases are a match to TRBD1. The last part of the DNA fits TRBJ2-7 better; the J call may be wrong. This CDR3 is built from 15 residues. CDR1 MNHNS and CDR2 SASEGT come from the germline V gene.

The chain links TRBV28 to TRBJ2-7; 7 bases map to TRBD1. Unmatched junction bases numbered 8, after V lost 4 bases and J lost 2 bases. Germline CDR1 is MDHEN and CDR2 is SYDVKM. The CDR3 is made up of 15 amino acids. The CDR3 spells CASSSQGQGPYEQYF. The CDR3 nucleotides read TGTGCCAGCAGTTCACAGGGGCAGGGGCCCTACGAGCAGTACTTC.

The chain employs TRBV4-3 and TRBJ2-1; D may be TRBD2 (5 bases). CDR1 is LGHNA, CDR2 YSLEER, per germline. V was cut by 0 bases and J by 2 bases, with 8 bases left in between. The CDR3 has 15 residues. The chain's CDR3 is CASSQEGSTYNEQFF. CDR3 nucleotide sequence: TGCGCCAGCAGCCAAGAGGGGAGTACCTACAATGAGCAGTTCTTC.

The genes are TRBV25-1 and TRBJ1-2; 9 bases map to TRBD1. Germline V gene sequence: CDR1 MGHDK, CDR2 SYGVNS. J gave up 8 bases and V 4 bases, and 11 bases lay outside the gene matches. This CDR3 is built from 15 residues. For the CDR3, the DNA is TGTGCCAGCAGTGGACCGGGACAGGGTCGACTCGGCTACACCTTC. It is translated as CASSGPGQGRLGYTF.

The chain joins TRBV12-5 to TRBJ2-1, with D possibly TRBD1 on 6 matching bases. CDR1 is LGHNT and CDR2 is FRNRAP in the germline V gene. The CDR3 is made up of 15 amino acids. Between the trimmed V and J ends, which lost 8 bases and 10 bases, there was a span of 24 bases. The chain's CDR3 is CASSSGQGFGGEQFF. The CDR3 bases are TGTGCTAGTAGTTCGGGTCAGGGGTTTGGGGGCGAGCAGTTCTTC.

The CDR3 sequence is CASSRDWVQETQYF. Written as DNA, the CDR3 is TGCGCCAGCAGCCGAGACTGGGTACAAGAGACCCAGTACTTC. V gene TRBV5-1 combines with J gene TRBJ2-5; D is unresolved. Germline V gene data show CDR1 as SGHRS and CDR2 as YFSETQ. This CDR3 contains 14 residues. V was cut by 4 bases and J by 2 bases, with 12 bases left in between. Together with reference TRBV5-1 and TRBJ2-5, the CDR3 gives the full variable domain: KAGVTQTPRYLIKTRGQQVTLSCSPISGHRSVSWYQQTPGQGLQFLFEYFSETQRNKGNFPGRFSGRQFSNSRSEMNVSTLELGDSALYLCASSRDWVQETQYFGPGTRLLVL.

This chain connects TRBV7-3 to TRBJ2-1, with TRBD2 matching 11 bases. There are 16 residues in the CDR3. The V segment lost 11 bases and the J segment 10 bases; nucleotides outside the gene matches: 19. Germline CDR1 SGHTA, CDR2 FQGTGA. DNA of the CDR3: TGTGCCGGCACCCTAGCGGGAGGCGCGAGGGTATCGGAGCAGTTCTTC. Translated, it gives CAGTLAGGARVSEQFF.

This rearrangement joins TRBV10-3 to TRBJ1-1; D possibly corresponds to TRBD1 (5 bases). The CDR3 totals 13 residues. V was clipped by 5 bases and J by 0 bases, with 7 bases between them. Germline loops: CDR1 ENHRY, CDR2 SYGVKD. The CDR3 nucleotides read TGTGCCATCAGTAAACAGGTGAACACTGAAGCTTTCTTT. It specifies CAISKQVNTEAFF.

In its sample, this clone was seen a few times. V gene TRBV5-1 combines with J gene TRBJ2-3; 9 bases map to TRBD1. CDR1 is SGHRS, CDR2 YFSETQ, per germline. The CDR3 runs 14 residues. V gave up 6 bases and J gave up 6 bases; unmatched junction bases: 8. The CDR3 protein is CASKGQGTLDTQYF. Written as DNA, the CDR3 is TGCGCCAGCAAAGGACAGGGGACCTTGGATACGCAGTATTTT. Full variable domain (missing parts from reference TRBV5-1 and TRBJ2-3): KAGVTQTPRYLIKTRGQQVTLSCSPISGHRSVSWYQQTPGQGLQFLFEYFSETQRNKGNFPGRFSGRQFSNSRSEMNVSTLELGDSALYLCASKGQGTLDTQYFGPGTRLTVL.